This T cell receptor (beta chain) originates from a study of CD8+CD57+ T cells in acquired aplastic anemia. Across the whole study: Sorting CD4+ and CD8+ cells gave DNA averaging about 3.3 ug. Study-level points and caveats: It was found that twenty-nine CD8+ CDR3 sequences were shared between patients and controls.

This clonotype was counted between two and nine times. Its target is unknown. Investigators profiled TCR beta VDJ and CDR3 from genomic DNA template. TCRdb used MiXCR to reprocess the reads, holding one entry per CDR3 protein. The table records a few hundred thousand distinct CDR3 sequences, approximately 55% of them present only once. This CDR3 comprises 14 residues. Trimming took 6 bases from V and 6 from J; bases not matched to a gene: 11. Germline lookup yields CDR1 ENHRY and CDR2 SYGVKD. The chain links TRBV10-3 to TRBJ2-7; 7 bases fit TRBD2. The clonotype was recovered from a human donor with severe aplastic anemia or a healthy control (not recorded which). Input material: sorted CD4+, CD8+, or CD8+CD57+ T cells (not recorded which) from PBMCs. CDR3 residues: CAISEGAGVGEQYF. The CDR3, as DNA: TGTGCCATCAGCGAAGGGGCGGGAGTGGGCGAGCAGTACTTC.